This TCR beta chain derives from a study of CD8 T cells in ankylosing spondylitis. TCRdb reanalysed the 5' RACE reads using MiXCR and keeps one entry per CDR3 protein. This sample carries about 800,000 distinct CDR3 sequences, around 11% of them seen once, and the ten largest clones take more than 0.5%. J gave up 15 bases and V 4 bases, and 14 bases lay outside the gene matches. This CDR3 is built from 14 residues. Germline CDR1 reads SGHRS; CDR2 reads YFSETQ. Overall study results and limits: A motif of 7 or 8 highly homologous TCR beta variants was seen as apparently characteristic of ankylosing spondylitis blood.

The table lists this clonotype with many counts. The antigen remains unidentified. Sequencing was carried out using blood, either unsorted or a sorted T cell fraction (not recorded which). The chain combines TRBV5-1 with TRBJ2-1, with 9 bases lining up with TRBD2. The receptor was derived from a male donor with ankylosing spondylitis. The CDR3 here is CASSPGTSPEMRFF. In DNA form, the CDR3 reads TGCGCCAGCAGCCCTGGGACTAGCCCAGAAATGAGGTTCTTC.